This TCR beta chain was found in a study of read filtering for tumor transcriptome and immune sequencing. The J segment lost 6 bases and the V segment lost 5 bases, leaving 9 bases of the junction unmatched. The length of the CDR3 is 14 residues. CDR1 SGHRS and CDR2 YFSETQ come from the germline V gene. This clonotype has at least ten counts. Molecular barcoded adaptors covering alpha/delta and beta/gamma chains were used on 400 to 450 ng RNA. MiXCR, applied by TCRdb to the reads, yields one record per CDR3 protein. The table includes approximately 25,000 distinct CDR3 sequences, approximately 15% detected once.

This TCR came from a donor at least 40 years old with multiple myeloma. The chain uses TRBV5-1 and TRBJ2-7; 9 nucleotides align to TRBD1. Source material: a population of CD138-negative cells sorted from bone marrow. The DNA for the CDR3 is TGCGCCAGCAGACTGGGGACAGGGACTCTCGAGCAGTACTTC. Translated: CASRLGTGTLEQYF. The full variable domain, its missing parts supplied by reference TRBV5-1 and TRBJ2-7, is KAGVTQTPRYLIKTRGQQVTLSCSPISGHRSVSWYQQTPGQGLQFLFEYFSETQRNKGNFPGRFSGRQFSNSRSEMNVSTLELGDSALYLCASRLGTGTLEQYFGPGTRLTVT.